The next 5 T cell receptor beta chains were all read from a single sample in a study of Ad26.COV2.S vaccination and SARS-CoV-2 variants (dated by TCRdb to the early 2020s). Taken with the paper, the label for treatment or condition translates to: over 15 received Ad26.COV2.S at low or high dose, single or two shots; 5 received placebo; per-sample allocation not given. Repertoires of vaccine and placebo recipients were sequenced from samples taken on day 63 after the first injection. Library creation used the immunoSEQ multiplex PCR assay. The table was pulled from immuneACCESS by TCRdb, which kept in-frame rearrangements only. Such tables lose some clones; where checked, under half of the loss comes from unresolved V genes, and the rest has no known cause. The sample records hundreds of thousands of clones, roughly 90% of which are singletons. The leading ten clones occupy approximately 1.5% of the sample.

This specimen was peripheral blood, taken in a trial of Ad26.COV2.S vaccine versus placebo. These TCRs come from a person between 18 and 65 years old who received the Ad26.COV2.S COVID-19 vaccine or a placebo.

The chain carries TRBV5-1 and TRBJ2-3, with TRBD2 matching 11 bases. V trimming: 3 bases; J trimming: 6 bases; junction bases outside the gene matches: 15. The CDR3 loop spans 18 amino acids. Germline values: CDR1 SGHRS, CDR2 YFSETQ. CDR3: CASSSTSGSIWGVDTQYF. The CDR3 DNA reads as TGCGCCAGCAGCTCCACTAGCGGGAGTATTTGGGGGGTGGATACGCAGTATTTT.

This chain links TRBV6-5 with TRBJ2-7; no definite D call. Germline assignment: CDR1 MNHEY and CDR2 SVGAGI. Deletions cut 6 bases from V and 0 bases from J, with 12 bases between. The CDR3 spans 14 residues. The CDR3 sequence is CASRSPTDSYEQYF. CDR3 nucleotide sequence: TGTGCCAGCAGATCACCCACAGACTCCTACGAGCAGTACTTC.

A note on this clone: This same CDR3 is encoded by further DNA sequences in the sample. The rearrangement links TRBV27 to TRBJ1-1; D call uncertain. V lost 3 bases to trimming and J lost 0 bases, with 8 bases between them. CDR1 and CDR2 (germline): MNHEY, SMNVEV (reference sequence). The length of the CDR3 is 14 residues. The CDR3 DNA sequence: TGTGCCAGCAGTTTTGCGGGATTGAACACTGAAGCTTTCTTT. Its protein product is CASSFAGLNTEAFF.

This sequence joins TRBV21-1 and TRBJ2-7; the listed D gene, TRBD2, was not tested against the DNA. TRBV21-1 is classified as a pseudogene. This CDR3 is built from 12 residues. This CDR3 is CARPASAHEQYF. The CDR3 bases are TGTGCCCGGCCAGCTAGCGCCCACGAGCAGTACTTC.

This chain connects TRBV2 to TRBJ1-1, with a possible D match to TRBD1 (5 bases). From germline, CDR1 is SNHLY and CDR2 FYNNEI. The V gene lost 7 bases and the J gene lost 2 bases, with 17 bases spanning the gap. This CDR3 region has 15 residues. CDR3 residues: CASTVRRQGNTEAFF. CDR3 in DNA: TGTGCCAGCACCGTTAGGAGGCAGGGCAACACTGAAGCTTTCTTT.